This TCR beta chain was captured in a study of shared clonotypes between healthy human individuals. Study-wide results and limits: The sampled material consisted only of blood, and tissue repertoires are likely to differ. Sharing of clonotypes among donors was expected to vary with sequencing depth. A generally larger estimated richness was seen in naive subsets than in memory subsets. Among non-shared clonotypes, generation probabilities were lower than among those shared by all four donors.

In the naive CD8 group, cells lacked CD45RO and were positively selected for CCR7, so terminally differentiated effector memory CD45RA+ cells were left out. Measured with immunoSEQ multiplex PCR; TCRdb has only the in-frame clones, and not every one. This sample carries approximately 840,000 clones, 95% to 97% of them seen once, and the ten largest clones take about 0.21%. As concerns this clone: The target antigen is unknown.

CDR1 is SNHLY and CDR2 is FYNNEI in the germline V gene. The CDR3 loop spans 14 amino acids. Trimming left V 8 bases short and J 1 base short, with 12 bases between. The sample comprised naive CD8+ T cells sorted from blood. The sequence came from a man aged 30 to 45 in good health. J is TRBJ2-1 and V is TRBV2; perhaps TRBD2 as D (6 bases). The CDR3 region is CASPPGGSYNEQFF. CDR3 coding DNA: TGTGCCAGCCCTCCCGGGGGATCCTACAATGAGCAGTTCTTC. Complete variable domain (other parts from reference TRBV2 and TRBJ2-1): EPEVTQTPSHQVTQMGQEVILRCVPISNHLYFYWYRQILGQKVEFLVSFYNNEISEKSEIFDDQFSVERPDGSNFTLKIRSTKLEDSAMYFCASPPGGSYNEQFFGPGTRLTVL.